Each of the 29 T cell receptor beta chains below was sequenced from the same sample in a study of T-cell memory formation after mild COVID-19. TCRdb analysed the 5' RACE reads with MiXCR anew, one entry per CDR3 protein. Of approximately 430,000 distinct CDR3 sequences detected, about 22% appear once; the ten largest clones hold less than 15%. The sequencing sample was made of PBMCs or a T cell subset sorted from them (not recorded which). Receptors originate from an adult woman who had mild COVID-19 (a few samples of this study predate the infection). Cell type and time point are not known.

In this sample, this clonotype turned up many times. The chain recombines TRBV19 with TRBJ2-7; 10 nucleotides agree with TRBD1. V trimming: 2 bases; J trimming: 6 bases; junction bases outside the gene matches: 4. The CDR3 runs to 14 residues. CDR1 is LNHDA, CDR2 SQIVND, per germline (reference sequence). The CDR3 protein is CASSIRDRGLEQYF. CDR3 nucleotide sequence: TGTGCCAGTAGTATAAGAGACAGGGGGCTCGAGCAGTACTTC. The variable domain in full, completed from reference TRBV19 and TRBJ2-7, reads DGGITQSPKYLFRKEGQNVTLSCEQNLNHDAMYWYRQDPGQGLRLIYYSQIVNDFQKGDIAEGYSVSREKKESFPLTVTSAQKNPTAFYLCASSIRDRGLEQYFGPGTRLTVT.

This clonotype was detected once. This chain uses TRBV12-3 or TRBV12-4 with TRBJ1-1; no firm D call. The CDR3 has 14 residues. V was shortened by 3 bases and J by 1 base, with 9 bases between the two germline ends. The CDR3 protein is CASSFHDGNTEAFF. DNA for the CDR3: TGTGCCAGCAGTTTTCATGACGGGAACACTGAAGCTTTCTTT.

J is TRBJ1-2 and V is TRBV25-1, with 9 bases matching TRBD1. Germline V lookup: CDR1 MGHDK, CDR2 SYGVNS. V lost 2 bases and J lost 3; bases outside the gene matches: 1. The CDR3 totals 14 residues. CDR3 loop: CASSEGQGHYGYTF. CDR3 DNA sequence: TGTGCCAGCAGTGAAGGACAGGGGCACTATGGCTACACCTTC.

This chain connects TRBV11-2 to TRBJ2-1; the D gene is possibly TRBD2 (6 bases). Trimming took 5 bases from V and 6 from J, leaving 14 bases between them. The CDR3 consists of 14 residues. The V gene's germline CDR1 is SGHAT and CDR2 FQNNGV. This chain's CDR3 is CASSTGDPVNEQFF. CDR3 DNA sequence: TGTGCCAGCAGCACGGGGGATCCGGTCAATGAGCAGTTCTTC. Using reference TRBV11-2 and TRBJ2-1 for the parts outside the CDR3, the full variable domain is EAGVAQSPRYKIIEKRQSVAFWCNPISGHATLYWYQQILGQGPKLLIQFQNNGVVDDSQLPKDRFSAERLKGVDSTLKIQPAKLEDSAVYLCASSTGDPVNEQFFGPGTRLTVL.

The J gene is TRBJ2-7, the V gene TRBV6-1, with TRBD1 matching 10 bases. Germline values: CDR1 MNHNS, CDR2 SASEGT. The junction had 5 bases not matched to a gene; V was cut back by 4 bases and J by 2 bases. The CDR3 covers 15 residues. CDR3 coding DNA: TGTGCCAGCAGTGGTTGGGGACAGGGGACCTACGAGCAGTACTTC. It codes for CASSGWGQGTYEQYF.

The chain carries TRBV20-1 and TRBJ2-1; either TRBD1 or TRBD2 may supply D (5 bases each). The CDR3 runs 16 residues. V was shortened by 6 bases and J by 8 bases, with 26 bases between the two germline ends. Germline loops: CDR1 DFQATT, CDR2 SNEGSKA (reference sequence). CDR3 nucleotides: TGCAGTGCGTCAGGTATGGGACGGAGGATTTTCGATGAGCAGTTCTTC. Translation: CSASGMGRRIFDEQFF.

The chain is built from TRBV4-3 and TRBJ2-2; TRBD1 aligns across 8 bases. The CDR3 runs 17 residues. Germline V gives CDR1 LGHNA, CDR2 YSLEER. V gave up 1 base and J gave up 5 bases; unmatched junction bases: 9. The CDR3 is CASSQAPRTGFTGELFF. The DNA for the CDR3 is TGCGCCAGCAGCCAAGCCCCCCGGACAGGGTTTACCGGGGAGCTGTTTTTT.

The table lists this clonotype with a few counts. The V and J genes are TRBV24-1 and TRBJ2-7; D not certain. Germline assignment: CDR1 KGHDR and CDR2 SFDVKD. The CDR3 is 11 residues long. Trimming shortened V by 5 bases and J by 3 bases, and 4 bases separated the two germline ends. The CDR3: CATSAGYEQYF. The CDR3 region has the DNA TGTGCCACCAGTGCGGGCTACGAGCAGTACTTC.

CDR3 DNA: TGTGCCAGCACCAGTAACCCCGGGACAGGGATCTTCGAGCAGTACTTC. Its translation is CASTSNPGTGIFEQYF. The V call is TRBV9, the J call TRBJ2-7; the match to TRBD1 covers 9 bases. The V and J ends lost 6 bases and 6 bases, in that order; junction bases with no gene match: 16. The germline gives CDR1 SGDLS, CDR2 YYNGEE. CDR3 size: 16 residues.

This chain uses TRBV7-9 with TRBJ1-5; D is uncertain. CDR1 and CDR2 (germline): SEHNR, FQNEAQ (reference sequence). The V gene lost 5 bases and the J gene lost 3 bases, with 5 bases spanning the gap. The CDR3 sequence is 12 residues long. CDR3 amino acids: CASSRDNQPQHF. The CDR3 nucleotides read TGTGCCAGCAGCCGTGACAATCAGCCCCAGCATTTT.

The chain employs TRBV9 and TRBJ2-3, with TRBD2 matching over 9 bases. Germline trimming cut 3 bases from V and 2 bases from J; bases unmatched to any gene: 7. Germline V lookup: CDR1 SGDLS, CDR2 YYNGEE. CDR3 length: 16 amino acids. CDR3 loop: CASSGSSGGSTDTQYF. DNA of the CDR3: TGTGCCAGCAGCGGAAGTAGCGGGGGATCCACAGATACGCAGTATTTT.

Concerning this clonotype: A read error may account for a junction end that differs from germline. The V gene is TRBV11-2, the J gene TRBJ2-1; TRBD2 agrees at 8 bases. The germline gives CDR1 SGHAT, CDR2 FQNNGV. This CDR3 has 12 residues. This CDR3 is CASSPNPGLVLF. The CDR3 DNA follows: TGTGCCAGCAGCCCAAACCCGGGACTAGTCCTTTTC.

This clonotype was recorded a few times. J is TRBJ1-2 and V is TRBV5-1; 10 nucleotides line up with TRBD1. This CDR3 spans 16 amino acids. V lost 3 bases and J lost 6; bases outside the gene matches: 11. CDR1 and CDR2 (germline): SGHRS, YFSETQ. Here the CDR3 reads CASSSPGSGQGNGYTF. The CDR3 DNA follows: TGCGCCAGCAGCTCCCCCGGGTCGGGACAGGGGAATGGCTACACCTTC. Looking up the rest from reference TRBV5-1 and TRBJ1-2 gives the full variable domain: KAGVTQTPRYLIKTRGQQVTLSCSPISGHRSVSWYQQTPGQGLQFLFEYFSETQRNKGNFPGRFSGRQFSNSRSEMNVSTLELGDSALYLCASSSPGSGQGNGYTFGSGTRLTVV.

CDR3 DNA: TGTGCCAGCAGTCGGTGGGGTAATCAGCCCCAGCATTTT. Translated: CASSRWGNQPQHF. The V gene is TRBV27, the J gene TRBJ1-5; D is unresolved. This CDR3 has 13 amino acids. CDR1 and CDR2 from the germline V gene are MNHEY and SMNVEV (reference sequence). V dropped 5 bases and J dropped 4 bases, with 9 bases sitting between them.

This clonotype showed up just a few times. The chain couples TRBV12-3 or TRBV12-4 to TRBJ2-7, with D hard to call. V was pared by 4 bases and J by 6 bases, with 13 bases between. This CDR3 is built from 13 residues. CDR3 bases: TGTGCCAGCAGTTCGGCCCTTGTTCTCGAGCAGTACTTC. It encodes CASSSALVLEQYF.

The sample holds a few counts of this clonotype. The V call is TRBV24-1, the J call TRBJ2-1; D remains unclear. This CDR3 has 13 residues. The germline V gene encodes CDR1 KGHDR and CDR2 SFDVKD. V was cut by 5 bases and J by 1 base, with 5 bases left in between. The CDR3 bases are TGTGCCACCAGTGTAAGGTCCTACAATGAGCAGTTCTTC. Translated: CATSVRSYNEQFF.

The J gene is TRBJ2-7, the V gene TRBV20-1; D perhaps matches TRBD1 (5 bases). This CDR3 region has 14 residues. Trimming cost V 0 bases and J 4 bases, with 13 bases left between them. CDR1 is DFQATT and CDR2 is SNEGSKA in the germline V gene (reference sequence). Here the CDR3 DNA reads TGCAGTGCTAGAGATCTACAGGCAGGGTACGAGCAGTACTTC. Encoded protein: CSARDLQAGYEQYF.

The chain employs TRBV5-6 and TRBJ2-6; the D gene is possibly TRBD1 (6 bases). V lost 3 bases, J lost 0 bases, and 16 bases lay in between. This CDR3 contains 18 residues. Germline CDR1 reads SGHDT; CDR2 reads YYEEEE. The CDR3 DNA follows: TGTGCCAGCAGCTCCCCGACAGGCTGGGACTCTGGGGCCAACGTCCTGACTTTC. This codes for CASSSPTGWDSGANVLTF.

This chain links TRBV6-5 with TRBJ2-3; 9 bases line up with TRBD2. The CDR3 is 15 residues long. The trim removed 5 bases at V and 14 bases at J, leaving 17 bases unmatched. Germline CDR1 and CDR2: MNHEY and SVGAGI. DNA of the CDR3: TGTGCCAGCAGTAAACAAGCGGGGGGCCAACCCCCTTTGTATTTT. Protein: CASSKQAGGQPPLYF.

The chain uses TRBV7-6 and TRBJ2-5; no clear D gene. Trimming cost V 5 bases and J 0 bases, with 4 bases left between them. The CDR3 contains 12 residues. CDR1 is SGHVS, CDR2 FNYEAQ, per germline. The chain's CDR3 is CASSQYQETQYF. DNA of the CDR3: TGTGCCAGCAGCCAGTACCAAGAGACCCAGTACTTC.

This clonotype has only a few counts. CDR3 DNA sequence: TGTGCCAGCAGCTTAGTTGGCGGGAACTCCTACAATGAGCAGTTCTTC. Translation gives CASSLVGGNSYNEQFF. The chain has TRBV7-2 and TRBJ2-1; tentatively, D is TRBD2 (6 bases). The CDR3 contains 16 residues. Per the germline V gene, CDR1 is SGHTA and CDR2 is FQGNSA. V was trimmed by 1 base and J by 0 bases, leaving 10 bases between them. Filled out from reference TRBV7-2 and TRBJ2-1, the complete variable domain reads GAGVSQSPSNKVTEKGKDVELRCDPISGHTALYWYRQSLGQGLEFLIYFQGNSAPDKSGLPSDRFSAERTGGSVSTLTIQRTQQEDSAVYLCASSLVGGNSYNEQFFGPGTRLTVL.

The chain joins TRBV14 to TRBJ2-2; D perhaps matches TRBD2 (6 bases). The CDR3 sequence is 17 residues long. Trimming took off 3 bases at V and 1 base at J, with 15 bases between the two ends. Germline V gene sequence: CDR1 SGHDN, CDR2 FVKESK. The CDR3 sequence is CASSHPETRGNTGELFF. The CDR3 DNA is TGTGCCAGCAGCCACCCGGAGACTAGAGGGAACACCGGGGAGCTGTTTTTT.

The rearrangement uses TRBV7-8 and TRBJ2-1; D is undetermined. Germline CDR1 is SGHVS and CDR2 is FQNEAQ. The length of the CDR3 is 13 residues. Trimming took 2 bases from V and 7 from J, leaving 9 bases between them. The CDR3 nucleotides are TGTGCCAGCAGCTTACAGTGGGCAAATGAGCAGTTCTTC. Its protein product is CASSLQWANEQFF.

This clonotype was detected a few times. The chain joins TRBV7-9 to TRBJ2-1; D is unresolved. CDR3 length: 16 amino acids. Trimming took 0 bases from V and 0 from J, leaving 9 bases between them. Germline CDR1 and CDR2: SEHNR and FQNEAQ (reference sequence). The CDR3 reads CASSLAPTSSYNEQFF. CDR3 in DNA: TGTGCCAGCAGCTTAGCGCCCACGAGCTCCTACAATGAGCAGTTCTTC.

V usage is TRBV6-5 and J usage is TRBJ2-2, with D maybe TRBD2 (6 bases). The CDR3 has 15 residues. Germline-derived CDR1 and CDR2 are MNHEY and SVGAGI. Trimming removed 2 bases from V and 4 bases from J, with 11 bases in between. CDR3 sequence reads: CASSYGGTGTGELFF. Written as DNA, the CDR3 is TGTGCCAGCAGTTACGGGGGGACGGGCACCGGGGAGCTGTTTTTT.

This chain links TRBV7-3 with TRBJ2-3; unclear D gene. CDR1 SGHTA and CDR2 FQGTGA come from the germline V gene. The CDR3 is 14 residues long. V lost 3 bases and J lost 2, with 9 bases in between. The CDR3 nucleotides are TGTGCCAGCAGCTTTGGACCGTTCACAGATACGCAGTATTTT. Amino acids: CASSFGPFTDTQYF.

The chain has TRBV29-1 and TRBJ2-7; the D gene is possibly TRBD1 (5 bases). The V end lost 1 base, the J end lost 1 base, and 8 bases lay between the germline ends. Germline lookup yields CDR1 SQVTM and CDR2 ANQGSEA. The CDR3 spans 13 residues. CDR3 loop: CSVEADISYEQYF. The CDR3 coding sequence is TGCAGCGTTGAAGCGGACATTTCCTACGAGCAGTACTTC.

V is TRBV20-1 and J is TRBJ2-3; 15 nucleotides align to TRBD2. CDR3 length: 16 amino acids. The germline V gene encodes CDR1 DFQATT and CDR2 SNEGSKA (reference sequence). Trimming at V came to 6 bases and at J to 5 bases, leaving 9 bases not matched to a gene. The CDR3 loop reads CSATVGLAGGVDTQYF. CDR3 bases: TGCAGTGCAACTGTGGGACTAGCGGGAGGTGTAGATACGCAGTATTTT.

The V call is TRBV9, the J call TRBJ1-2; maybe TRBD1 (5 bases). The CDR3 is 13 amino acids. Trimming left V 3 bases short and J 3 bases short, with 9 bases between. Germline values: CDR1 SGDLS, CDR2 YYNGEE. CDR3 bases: TGTGCCAGCAGCGCACAGGAGGACTATGGCTACACCTTC. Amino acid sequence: CASSAQEDYGYTF.